The text below deals with one T cell receptor beta chain. The antigen it recognizes is unknown. No much larger clonotype is one base removed from it; base qualities were not supplied. There are 14 amino acids in the CDR3, from cysteine to phenylalanine inclusive. Solely the CDR3 DNA is kept, with 42 bases framed from the first base. Trimming costs V 6 bases and J 0 bases, and their ends lie 11 bases apart. PBMCs were isolated by Ficoll-Paque density gradient centrifugation. This record belongs to a study of T-cell memory formation after mild COVID-19 (dated by TCRdb to the early 2020s). Study-level background: Most TCR sequence clusters were specific to one of the two donors. Longitudinal TCRalpha and TCRbeta repertoire sequencing tracked T-cell clones expanding and contracting after mild COVID-19 in two donors. The cohort was made up of two young adult volunteers, one female and one male, who were previously healthy. Study-wide findings and limitations: Whether the second-wave clones peaking on day 37 were SARS-CoV-2 specific was not confirmed. Contracting CD4+ clones turned up mainly in the CM and EM memory subsets, whereas EMRA was where CD8+ clones were enriched. Balanced CD4/CD8 phenotypes were observed for clones contracting from day 15 to 85, whereas a bias towards CD4+ was observed for a second wave of clones expanding from day 15 to 37. The detection of some responding clones in pre-infection memory suggests that pre-existing cross-reactive memory T cells joined the SARS-CoV-2 response. Only a couple of mild cases were covered by the study, and larger cohorts that include severe cases with pre-infection samples were considered necessary.

The sequencer listed for this sample is Illumina NovaSeq 6000. Using 5'RACE with constant-segment primers, TCRalpha and TCRbeta cDNA libraries were constructed, with sample barcodes and unique molecular identifiers added in the process. Trizol reagent was used to extract RNA from every sample. The libraries were amplified in two PCR steps, and the second step added a second sample barcode and Illumina TruSeq adapters. Libraries were sequenced on an Illumina NovaSeq with 2 x 150 bp paired-end reads. The source study handled its data this way. With migec v1.2.7, reads were demultiplexed and then collapsed into UMI-guided consensus sequences. Using mixcr v2.1.11, UMI consensuses were aligned to TRA and TRB V and J templates and then assembled into clonotypes. A clonotype was counted as expanded or contracted only when both edgeR and NoisET called the clonotype significant, with the noise models trained on biological replicates. For edgeR calls, the thresholds were a false discovery rate-adjusted p below 0.01 and a log2 fold-change of 1. As an exploratory analysis of dynamics, max-normalized trajectories of the 1000 most abundant clonotypes were examined with PCA combined with hierarchical clustering. The CD4 or CD8 phenotype of responding clones was assigned using the separately sequenced CD4+ and CD8+ repertoires. The raw public reads went through TCRdb reprocessing: fastp at Q25, MiXCR clone calling, in-frame beta chains kept. Records with the same CDR3 protein are collapsed into one entry carrying the most frequent genes and DNA. TCRdb's processing, not the authors', yielded these V and J calls. The sample table contains about 190,000 distinct CDR3 sequences; only one count was recorded for roughly 18% of them. Roughly 2.6% of the sample goes to the ten largest clones.

The TCR originated in an adult woman who had mild COVID-19 (a few samples of this study predate the infection). The sample titles of this study are shuffled in the database, so cell type and time point are left out; the donor was told from shared clones. This sequence uses TRBV12-3 or TRBV12-4 and TRBJ1-2; the D gene cannot be resolved reliably. Source material: PBMCs or a T cell subset sorted from them (not recorded which). The CDR3 protein: CASSLPPPNYGYTF. The DNA sequence is TGTGCCAGCAGCCTGCCTCCCCCTAACTATGGCTACACCTTC.